This record concerns one TCR beta chain sequence. This CDR3 region has 16 residues. The germline gives CDR1 MNHNS, CDR2 SASEGT. Trimming at V came to 3 bases and at J to 5 bases, leaving 6 bases not matched to a gene. The sample is drawn from a study of shared T cell receptors in the human thymus. Using immunoSEQ multiplex PCR, the repertoire was profiled, and TCRdb retains in-frame clones only, with some absent. The sample lists almost 550,000 clones; approximately 78% were seen once. This same sample was also taken into another study, of human thymus T cells. From that second work: Each of the donors was a healthy Finnish infant who was undergoing open corrective cardiac surgery for congenital heart defects. Thymus specimens were resections from corrective heart surgery. Repertoires from thymus and blood appeared to show biased V and J gene usage. Related research has reported that thymic repertoires overlap highly among unrelated individuals.

The sample was thymocytes. This receptor was taken from a boy younger than two with a congenital heart defect. V and J are TRBV6-1 and TRBJ2-2; 10 bases line up with TRBD1. The CDR3 is CASSEGQGRETGELFF. For the CDR3, the DNA is TGTGCCAGCAGTGAGGGACAGGGGAGGGAGACCGGGGAGCTGTTTTTT.